This T cell receptor beta chain derives from a study of response to subunit inactivated influenza vaccine. MiXCR was run by TCRdb on the RT-PCR reads, yielding one entry per CDR3 protein. The sample carries 150,000 to 200,000 distinct CDR3 sequences, roughly 12% recorded once. This clonotype occurred a few times. Germline loops: CDR1 SGHTA, CDR2 FQGNSA. V was clipped by 3 bases and J by 5 bases, with 10 bases between them. The CDR3 covers 13 residues. These data also featured in a second study, about T cells expressing NK-cell markers. That work adds: cDNA encoding TCR beta was synthesized via 5'RACE template switching incorporating UMIs. Out of eight donors sequenced, seven tested HCMV-seropositive and the remaining one seronegative. CD8+ T cells in over five donors included dominant NKG2C+ clonotypes at about 1.0-8%.

This receptor was identified in a man in his forties or fifties who received an inactivated influenza vaccine. The chain joins TRBV7-2 to TRBJ2-5; D ambiguous. Sequenced here: CD8+ T cells sorted from PBMCs, sampled roughly 13 days after vaccination. CDR3 sequence: CASSFSSLETQYF. The CDR3 nucleotides read TGTGCCAGCAGCTTCAGCAGTCTCGAGACCCAGTACTTC. The variable domain in full, completed from reference TRBV7-2 and TRBJ2-5, reads GAGVSQSPSNKVTEKGKDVELRCDPISGHTALYWYRQSLGQGLEFLIYFQGNSAPDKSGLPSDRFSAERTGGSVSTLTIQRTQQEDSAVYLCASSFSSLETQYFGPGTRLLVL.